These 20 T cell receptor beta chains came from one sample sequenced in a study of beta chain features in type 1 diabetes. Every isolated RNA sample was fully reverse transcribed, so sequencing captured expressed TCRB transcripts. The data were produced by immunoSEQ multiplex PCR, yet TCRdb's version contains in-frame clones alone and is incomplete. The table records fewer than 250,000 clones, 12% to 15% of them present only once. Sequencing was done on a sample of naive CD4+ T cells from blood. All receptors come from a woman aged 40 to 50 in good health.

The V and J genes are TRBV7-2 and TRBJ2-3; D gene ambiguous. The CDR3 is made up of 14 amino acids. Germline loops: CDR1 SGHTA, CDR2 FQGNSA. V dropped 5 bases and J dropped 3 bases, with 12 bases sitting between them. CDR3 sequence: CASSPTRDTDTQYF. For the CDR3, the DNA is TGTGCCAGCAGCCCCACGAGAGATACAGATACGCAGTATTTT.

This clone was seen only a few times. The V gene is TRBV10-2, the J gene TRBJ1-6; a weak D match, TRBD1 (5 bases). Germline V CDR1 and CDR2: WSHSY, SAAADI. The CDR3 has 14 residues. V was clipped by 6 bases and J by 7 bases, with 13 bases between them. The CDR3 region is CASRRQNSNSPLHF. The CDR3 coding sequence is TGCGCCAGCAGACGACAGAATTCCAATTCACCCCTCCACTTT.

The table lists this clone with a few counts. This chain uses TRBV14 with TRBJ2-6; D not resolved. CDR1 and CDR2 (germline): SGHDN, FVKESK. There are 17 residues in the CDR3. V lost 1 base to trimming and J lost 0 bases, with 10 bases between them. This CDR3 reads CASSQGPPVSGANVLTF. The DNA of the CDR3 is TGTGCCAGCAGCCAAGGCCCCCCGGTCTCTGGGGCCAACGTCCTGACTTTC.

V and J are TRBV27 and TRBJ1-5; D not certain. CDR1 MNHEY and CDR2 SMNVEV come from the germline V gene (reference sequence). Between the trimmed V and J ends, which lost 2 bases and 7 bases, there was a span of 12 bases. The CDR3 totals 14 residues. The CDR3 nucleotides read TGTGCCAGCAGTTTAATGGGAGGACGGCAGCCCCAGCATTTT. It specifies CASSLMGGRQPQHF.

Written as DNA, the CDR3 is TGTGCCAGCAGCTCCCAGGATGGAGGGAGCACTGAAGCTTTCTTT. It encodes CASSSQDGGSTEAFF. The genes are TRBV7-2 and TRBJ1-1; D uncertain. Germline V gene sequence: CDR1 SGHTA, CDR2 FQGNSA. V was cut by 4 bases and J by 4 bases, with 16 bases left in between. This CDR3 spans 15 amino acids.

This clone was detected a few times. V gene TRBV6-4 combines with J gene TRBJ2-2, with a tentative D call TRBD2 (6 bases). Trimming removed 4 bases from V and 1 base from J, with 10 bases in between. The CDR3 covers 15 residues. Looked up from germline, CDR1 is MRHNA and CDR2 is SNTAGT. The CDR3 coding sequence is TGTGCCAGCAGTGTGGCGGGGAAGAACACCGGGGAGCTGTTTTTT. This gives the protein CASSVAGKNTGELFF.

This clone was observed at least ten times. The chain combines TRBV5-4 with TRBJ2-5; the match to TRBD2 covers 10 bases. Germline V CDR1 and CDR2: SGHNT, YYREEE (reference sequence). The CDR3 is 15 amino acids. V lost 4 bases, J lost 2 bases, and 5 bases stayed unmatched. DNA of the CDR3: TGTGCCAGCAGCGGGAGGACTAGCGGACAAGAGACCCAGTACTTC. It is translated as CASSGRTSGQETQYF.

The V call is TRBV28, the J call TRBJ2-6; tentatively, D is TRBD1 (6 bases). Germline V CDR1 and CDR2: MDHEN, SYDVKM. The V gene lost 3 bases and the J gene lost 0 bases, with 12 bases spanning the gap. This CDR3 has 17 amino acids. DNA for the CDR3: TGTGCCAGCAGTTTGACAGGAGACCCCTCTGGGGCCAACGTCCTGACTTTC. It encodes CASSLTGDPSGANVLTF. Variable domain in full (rest from reference TRBV28 and TRBJ2-6): DVKVTQSSRYLVKRTGEKVFLECVQDMDHENMFWYRQDPGLGLRLIYFSYDVKMKEKGDIPEGYSVSREKKERFSLILESASTNQTSMYLCASSLTGDPSGANVLTFGAGSRLTVL.

The rearrangement uses TRBV7-7 and TRBJ2-7, with TRBD1 matching 8 bases. This CDR3 region has 13 residues. V was pared by 5 bases and J by 6 bases, with 6 bases of the junction left unmatched. Germline V lookup: CDR1 SSHAT, CDR2 FNYEAQ (reference sequence). The CDR3 DNA reads TGTGCCAGCAGCGGACAGGGATTATCCGAGCAGTACTTC. Translating gives CASSGQGLSEQYF. Variable domain in full (rest from reference TRBV7-7 and TRBJ2-7): GAGVSQSPRYKVTKRGQDVTLRCDPISSHATLYWYQQALGQGPEFLTYFNYEAQPDKSGLPSDRFSAERPEGSISTLTIQRTEQRDSAMYRCASSGQGLSEQYFGPGTRLTVT.

This clone was detected only a few times. V usage is TRBV18 and J usage is TRBJ2-7; 9 bases align to TRBD1. The J segment lost 5 bases and the V segment lost 2 bases, leaving 4 bases of the junction unmatched. Germline CDR1 is KGHSH and CDR2 is LQKENI. The CDR3 loop spans 14 amino acids. The CDR3, as DNA: TGTGCCAGCTCACCAGGGACAGGGAACGACGAGCAGTACTTC. It codes for CASSPGTGNDEQYF.

The CDR3 here is CASSQPTGPRGSYEQYF. In DNA, the CDR3 is TGCGCCAGCAGCCAACCGACGGGACCGCGGGGATCCTACGAGCAGTACTTC. The chain links TRBV4-1 to TRBJ2-7, with a tentative D call TRBD2 (6 bases). Trimming cost V 2 bases and J 1 base, with 18 bases left between them. Germline-derived CDR1 and CDR2 are MGHRA and YSYEKL. The CDR3 consists of 17 residues.

In this sample, this clone turned up a few times. The V call is TRBV2, the J call TRBJ2-5, with no clear D. The ends were cut back, 3 bases at V and 7 bases at J, with 18 bases in the middle. The CDR3 contains 15 residues. Germline loops: CDR1 SNHLY, CDR2 FYNNEI. The CDR3 loop reads CASSDALPMVGTQYF. The CDR3 DNA follows: TGTGCCAGCAGTGATGCACTGCCAATGGTTGGGACCCAGTACTTC.

The genes are TRBV18 and TRBJ2-7; D remains ambiguous. CDR1 is KGHSH, CDR2 LQKENI, per germline. This CDR3 is built from 14 residues. V shed 4 bases and J shed 2 bases, with 12 bases lying between them. In DNA, the CDR3 is TGTGCCAGCTCACAGATACAGTCTCCCTACGAGCAGTACTTC. Amino acids: CASSQIQSPYEQYF. Based on the CDR3 plus reference TRBV18 and TRBJ2-7, the full variable domain is NAGVMQNPRHLVRRRGQEARLRCSPMKGHSHVYWYRQLPEEGLKFMVYLQKENIIDESGMPKERFSAEFPKEGPSILRIQQVVRGDSAAYFCASSQIQSPYEQYFGPGTRLTVT.

V gene TRBV2 combines with J gene TRBJ1-1; D is perhaps TRBD1 (6 bases). V was clipped by 7 bases and J by 1 base, with 13 bases between them. The CDR3 length is 14 residues. Per germline, CDR1 SNHLY and CDR2 FYNNEI. Here the CDR3 DNA reads TGTGCCAGCACAAAGACAGGATCGAACACTGAAGCTTTCTTT. Protein sequence: CASTKTGSNTEAFF. Together with reference TRBV2 and TRBJ1-1, the CDR3 gives the full variable domain: EPEVTQTPSHQVTQMGQEVILRCVPISNHLYFYWYRQILGQKVEFLVSFYNNEISEKSEIFDDQFSVERPDGSNFTLKIRSTKLEDSAMYFCASTKTGSNTEAFFGQGTRLTVV.

CDR3 sequence: CASSEGGRRQPQHF. As DNA, the CDR3 is TGTGCCAGCAGTGAAGGAGGGAGGCGGCAGCCCCAGCATTTT. The chain uses TRBV6-1 and TRBJ1-5; D gene uncertain. Trimming shortened V by 1 base and J by 7 bases, and 11 bases separated the two germline ends. The CDR3 runs 14 residues. Germline V gene lookup returns CDR1 MNHNS and CDR2 SASEGT.

In its sample, this clone was seen a few times. The gene calls are TRBV7-6 and TRBJ2-4; D call uncertain. The V end lost 5 bases, the J end lost 0 bases, and 17 bases lay between the germline ends. The germline gives CDR1 SGHVS, CDR2 FNYEAQ. This CDR3 contains 17 residues. For the CDR3, the DNA is TGTGCCAGCAGCCCTAGTTTTGCTGGATTAGCCAAAAACATTCAGTACTTC. Residues: CASSPSFAGLAKNIQYF.

V usage is TRBV15 and J usage is TRBJ2-7; 14 bases match TRBD2. There are 16 residues in the CDR3. Per the germline V gene, CDR1 is LNHNV and CDR2 is YYDKDF (reference sequence). With 0 bases clipped from V and 4 bases from J, the junction kept 2 bases outside the gene matches. The CDR3 bases are TGTGCCACCAGCAGAGATGGGACTAGCGGGGGTTACGAGCAGTACTTC. Its translation: CATSRDGTSGGYEQYF.

This clone was detected a few times. J is TRBJ2-1 and V is TRBV7-2, with 8 bases aligning to TRBD2. This CDR3 is 15 amino acids long. Germline CDR1 is SGHTA and CDR2 is FQGNSA. The J segment lost 2 bases and the V segment lost 5 bases, leaving 5 bases of the junction unmatched. DNA of the CDR3: TGTGCCAGCAGCCAAAGCGGGGGCACCTACAATGAGCAGTTCTTC. It codes for CASSQSGGTYNEQFF.

This sequence joins TRBV6-5 and TRBJ2-7; D possibly corresponds to TRBD2 (5 bases). The CDR3 length is 15 residues. Germline V gene lookup returns CDR1 MNHEY and CDR2 SVGAGI. V gave up 0 bases and J gave up 4 bases, with 13 bases separating them. CDR3 region: CASSYSRAGEYEQYF. CDR3 in DNA: TGTGCCAGCAGTTACTCGAGGGCAGGAGAATACGAGCAGTACTTC.

This clone appeared a few times. V gene TRBV11-2 combines with J gene TRBJ1-1, with D perhaps TRBD1 (5 bases). Trimming pared 4 bases from V and 4 bases from J, leaving 13 bases between. The CDR3 totals 14 residues. Germline V gives CDR1 SGHAT, CDR2 FQNNGV. This CDR3 is CASSSVRGGTEAFF. The CDR3 nucleotides are TGTGCCAGCAGCTCCGTACGGGGGGGCACTGAAGCTTTCTTT.